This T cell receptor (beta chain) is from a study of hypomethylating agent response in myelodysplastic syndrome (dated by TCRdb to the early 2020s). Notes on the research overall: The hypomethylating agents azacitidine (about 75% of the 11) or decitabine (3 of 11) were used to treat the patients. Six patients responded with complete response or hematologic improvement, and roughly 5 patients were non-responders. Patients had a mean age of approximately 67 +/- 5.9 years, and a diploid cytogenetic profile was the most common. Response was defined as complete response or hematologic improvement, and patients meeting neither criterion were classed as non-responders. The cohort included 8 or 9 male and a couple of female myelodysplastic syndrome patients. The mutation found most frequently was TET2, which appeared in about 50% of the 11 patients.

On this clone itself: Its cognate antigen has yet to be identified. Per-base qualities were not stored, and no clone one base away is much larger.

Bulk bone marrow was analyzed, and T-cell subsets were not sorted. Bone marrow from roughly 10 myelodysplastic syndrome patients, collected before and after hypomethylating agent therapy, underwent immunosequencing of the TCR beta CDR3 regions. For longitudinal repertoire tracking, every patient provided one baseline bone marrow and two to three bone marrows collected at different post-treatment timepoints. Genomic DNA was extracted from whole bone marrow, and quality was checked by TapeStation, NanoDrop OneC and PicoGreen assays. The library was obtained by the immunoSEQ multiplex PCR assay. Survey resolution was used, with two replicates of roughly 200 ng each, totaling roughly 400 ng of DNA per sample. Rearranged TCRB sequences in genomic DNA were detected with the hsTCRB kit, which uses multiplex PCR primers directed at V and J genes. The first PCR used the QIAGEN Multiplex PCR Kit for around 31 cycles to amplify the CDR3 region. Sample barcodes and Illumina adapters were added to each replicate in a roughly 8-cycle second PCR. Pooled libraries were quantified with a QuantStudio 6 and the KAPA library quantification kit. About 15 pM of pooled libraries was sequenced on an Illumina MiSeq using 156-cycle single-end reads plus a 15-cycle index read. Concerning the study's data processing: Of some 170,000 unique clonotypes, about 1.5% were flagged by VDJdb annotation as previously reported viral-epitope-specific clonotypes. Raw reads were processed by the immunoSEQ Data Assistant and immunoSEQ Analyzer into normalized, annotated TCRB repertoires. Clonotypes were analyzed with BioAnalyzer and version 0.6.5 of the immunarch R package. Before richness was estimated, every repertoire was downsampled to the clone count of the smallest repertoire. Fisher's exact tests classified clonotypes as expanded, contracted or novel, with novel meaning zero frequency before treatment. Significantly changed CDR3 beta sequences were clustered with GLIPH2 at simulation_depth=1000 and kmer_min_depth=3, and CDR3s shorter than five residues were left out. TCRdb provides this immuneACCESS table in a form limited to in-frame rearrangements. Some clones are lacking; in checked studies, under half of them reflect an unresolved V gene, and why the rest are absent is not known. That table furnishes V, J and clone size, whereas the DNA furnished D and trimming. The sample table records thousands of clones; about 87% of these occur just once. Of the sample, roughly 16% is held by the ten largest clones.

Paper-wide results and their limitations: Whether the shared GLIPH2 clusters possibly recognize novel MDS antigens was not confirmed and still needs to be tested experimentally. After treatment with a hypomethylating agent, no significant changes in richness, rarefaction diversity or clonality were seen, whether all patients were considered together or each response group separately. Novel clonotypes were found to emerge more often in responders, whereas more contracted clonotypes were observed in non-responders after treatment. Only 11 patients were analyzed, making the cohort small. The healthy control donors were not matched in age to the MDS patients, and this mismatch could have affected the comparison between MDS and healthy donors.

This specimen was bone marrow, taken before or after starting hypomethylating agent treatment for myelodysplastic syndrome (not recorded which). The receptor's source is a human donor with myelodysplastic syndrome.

The CDR3 protein is CASSKEGQKGPLPYNSPLHF. The DNA sequence follows: TGTGCCAGCAGCAAAGAGGGACAGAAAGGTCCCCTGCCTTATAATTCACCCCTCCACTTT. Recombination linked TRBV21-1 to TRBJ1-6; the table calls TRBD1, which could not be checked here. TRBV21-1 is assigned pseudogene status. Measured from the cysteine to the phenylalanine, the CDR3 is 20 residues long. The DNA shown is the 60-base CDR3, in frame from base 1.